This TCR beta chain was recovered during a study of metastatic and nonmetastatic thyroid tumors. Study overall: Across peripheral blood and tumor or nodule tissue samples taken from malignant and benign thyroid patients, the repertoires were compared with one another.

CDR3 length equals 13 residues. The V gene lost 7 bases and the J gene lost 7 bases, with 16 bases spanning the gap. Germline-derived CDR1 and CDR2 are LGHDT and YNNKEL (reference sequence). Findings and caveats of the study: It was reportedly found that TCR beta diversity was significantly higher in malignant thyroid tumors than in benign nodules, a difference seen in both blood and tumor samples.

All patients were treatment-naive before thyroid surgery. In regard to this clone: What it binds is not known.

In the source study's methods: Built for papillary thyroid cancer, a distant-metastasis classifier drew on CDR3 differences across clinicopathological groups. MiXCR reprocessed the PCR reads for TCRdb. These V and J calls originate from TCRdb's pipeline instead of the authors' own analysis. The sample carries around 23,000 clones, roughly 24% recorded once. This sequence joins TRBV3-1 and TRBJ1-1; D remains unclear. The TCR sequence derives from a male donor with papillary thyroid cancer or a benign thyroid nodule (not recorded which). Some clones in this sample may be carry-over from other donors' samples. Sequencing was done on a sample of blood. CDR3 sequence: CASTSWGHYEAFF. The CDR3 DNA is TGTGCCAGCACGTCCTGGGGTCATTATGAAGCTTTCTTT.